This T cell receptor (beta chain) was obtained from a study of T cell responses to AZD1222 COVID-19 vaccine. Assay used: immunoSEQ multiplex PCR; TCRdb lists only in-frame clones, some missing. The sample shows 100,000 to 150,000 clones, approximately 85% of them seen only once. In regard to this clone: Its antigen is not identified.

CDR1 is SGDLS, CDR2 YYNGEE, per germline. The CDR3 covers 16 residues. General study findings and limits: Donors in the cohort were predominantly white British and more often female, and clonal diversity was possibly underestimated. Vaccination with two AZD1222 doses was followed by a rise in Spike-specific TCR breadth and depth.

Sequencing was performed on peripheral blood, taken 28 days after the second dose of the MenACWY control vaccine. The chain uses TRBV9 and TRBJ2-7; 10 nucleotides match TRBD2. The closer fit of TRBJ2-1 to the DNA end suggests the J call may be wrong. The sequence derives from an adult who received the MenACWY meningococcal vaccine as a control. CDR3 nucleotide sequence: TGTGCCAGCAGCGTAGAGCTGCTAGCGGGAGAGACTGAGCAGTTCTTC. Protein sequence: CASSVELLAGETEQFF.